The 14 T cell receptor beta chains presented below share a single source sample, sequenced in a study of regulatory T cells in long-lasting Graves disease. Time point meaning: persistent/refractory GD, antithyroid drugs over 5 years with positive TRAb. PBMCs were the source of the RNA used for TCR sequencing. According to the study, TCR beta libraries were built with iRepertoire HTBI primers and CDR3-region Arm-PCR. TCRdb used MiXCR to reprocess the multiplex PCR reads, holding one entry per CDR3 protein. Of roughly 450,000 distinct CDR3 sequences in the sample, about 20% were seen once. Specimen: peripheral blood mononuclear cells (PBMCs), collected when the disease was refractory, from a patient treated with antithyroid drugs. All receptors derive from a female donor with Graves disease.

The chain recombines TRBV28 with TRBJ1-2, with 12 bases fitting TRBD1. From germline, CDR1 is MDHEN and CDR2 SYDVKM. The CDR3 loop spans 17 amino acids. V gave up 5 bases and J gave up 3 bases; unmatched junction bases: 10. In DNA, the CDR3 is TGTGCCAGCAGTCTATTCGGGACAGGGGGCGTTTACTATGGCTACACCTTC. Residues: CASSLFGTGGVYYGYTF.

This clonotype was recorded at least ten times. The J gene is TRBJ1-2, the V gene TRBV7-9, with D uncertain. V lost 4 bases to trimming and J lost 9 bases, with 15 bases between them. The CDR3 sequence is 13 residues long. Germline lookup yields CDR1 SEHNR and CDR2 FQNEAQ (reference sequence). The CDR3 sequence: CASSSEQDRSYTF. CDR3 bases: TGTGCCAGCAGCTCAGAGCAGGATCGTAGCTACACCTTC.

The rearrangement links TRBV5-6 to TRBJ1-1; 12 nucleotides line up with TRBD1. J was trimmed by 1 base and V by 3 bases; bases with no gene match: 10. The CDR3 extends over 18 amino acids. CDR1 is SGHDT and CDR2 is YYEEEE in the germline V gene. CDR3 sequence (DNA): TGTGCCAGCAGCTGCCCCGGGACAGGGGGCCTGGCGAACACTGAAGCTTTCTTT. This codes for CASSCPGTGGLANTEAFF. The whole variable domain, filled in from reference TRBV5-6 and TRBJ1-1, reads DAGVTQSPTHLIKTRGQQVTLRCSPKSGHDTVSWYQQALGQGPQFIFQYYEEEERQRGNFPDRFSGHQFPNYSSELNVNALLLGDSALYLCASSCPGTGGLANTEAFFGQGTRLTVV.

The chain has TRBV5-1 and TRBJ2-7; a possible D gene is TRBD2 (6 bases). This CDR3 comprises 13 residues. Deletions cut 6 bases from V and 0 bases from J, with 10 bases between. Germline values: CDR1 SGHRS, CDR2 YFSETQ. This CDR3 is CASNFGSSYEQYF. The DNA for the CDR3 is TGCGCCAGCAATTTCGGGAGCTCCTACGAGCAGTACTTC.

This clonotype appeared a few times. The chain joins TRBV19 to TRBJ2-2, with 9 bases fitting TRBD1. The CDR3 extends over 16 amino acids. Germline-derived CDR1 and CDR2 are LNHDA and SQIVND (reference sequence). V lost 3 bases to trimming and J lost 3 bases; unmatched junction nucleotides: 5. CDR3 DNA: TGTGCCAGTAGTATTGGGGACAGGGTCTACACCGGGGAGCTGTTTTTT. Translation gives CASSIGDRVYTGELFF.

Notes on this clonotype: One base away lies a much larger clone, so this may be a sequencing read error. The chain carries TRBV12-3 or TRBV12-4 and TRBJ1-2; the match to TRBD1 covers 8 bases. V trimming: 6 bases; J trimming: 2 bases; junction bases outside the gene matches: 17. CDR3 length: 18 residues. The CDR3 is CASREGRDRLKGNYGYTF. The CDR3 DNA reads as TGTGCCAGCAGAGAAGGGCGGGACAGGCTAAAGGGCAACTATGGCTACACCTTC.

This clonotype was seen at least ten times. The chain has TRBV15 and TRBJ2-5; no clear D. Germline V gives CDR1 LNHNV, CDR2 YYDKDF (reference sequence). The CDR3 has 14 residues. Trimming removed 5 bases from V and 5 bases from J, with 15 bases in between. As DNA, the CDR3 is TGTGCCACCAGCCAGTCCGTGGGGTGGGAGACCCAGTACTTC. Translated, it gives CATSQSVGWETQYF.

V usage is TRBV30 and J usage is TRBJ2-5; TRBD2 might be the D (6 bases). The CDR3 is 19 amino acids. Looked up from germline, CDR1 is GTSNPN and CDR2 is SVGIG (reference sequence). V was pared by 2 bases and J by 1 base, with 26 bases between. CDR3 sequence: CAWSPSGSRWRGPQETQYF. The DNA for the CDR3 is TGTGCCTGGAGTCCATCCGGATCGCGGTGGAGGGGCCCCCAAGAGACCCAGTACTTC.

The chain employs TRBV6-2 or TRBV6-3 and TRBJ1-6, with 7 bases that match TRBD1. CDR3 length equals 15 residues. J gave up 10 bases and V 6 bases, and 12 bases lay outside the gene matches. Per germline, CDR1 MNHEY and CDR2 SVGEGT. Written as DNA, the CDR3 is TGTGCCAGCAGGTACAGGGGAATAAGTGGATCACCCCTCCACTTT. It specifies CASRYRGISGSPLHF.

This clonotype was seen ten or more times. This chain links TRBV19 with TRBJ1-2, with 7 bases lining up with TRBD1. The germline V gene encodes CDR1 LNHDA and CDR2 SQIVND (reference sequence). V lost 5 bases and J lost 4; bases outside the gene matches: 4. This CDR3 comprises 13 residues. In DNA form, the CDR3 reads TGTGCCAGTAGTGCAACAGGGGTCTATGGCTACACCTTC. This gives the protein CASSATGVYGYTF.

The chain is built from TRBV29-1 and TRBJ2-7, with 11 bases aligning to TRBD2. Germline lookup yields CDR1 SQVTM and CDR2 ANQGSEA. The CDR3 is 14 residues long. Unmatched junction bases numbered 1, after V lost 0 bases and J lost 3 bases. In nucleotides, the CDR3 is TGCAGCGTTGAAGACGGACTAGCGGGCTACGAGCAGTACTTC. This codes for CSVEDGLAGYEQYF.

This clonotype has ten or more counts. The chain recombines TRBV28 with TRBJ1-2; TRBD1 matches 9 bases. J was trimmed by 4 bases and V by 3 bases; bases with no gene match: 6. The CDR3 loop spans 15 amino acids. Germline CDR1 is MDHEN and CDR2 is SYDVKM. In nucleotides, the CDR3 is TGTGCCAGCAGTTTGGCGGGACAGGGCGGCTATGGCTACACCTTC. The encoded protein is CASSLAGQGGYGYTF.

As regards this clonotype: A much larger clone differs by one base, so this may be a read error. V gene TRBV18 combines with J gene TRBJ1-1; maybe TRBD1 (5 bases). Germline V gene lookup returns CDR1 KGHSH and CDR2 LQKENI. This CDR3 spans 16 amino acids. CDR3: CANSLRDAGSNTEAFF. The CDR3 DNA reads TGTGCCAACTCACTCCGGGACGCAGGATCGAACACTGAAGCTTTCTTT.

A few counts support this clonotype. CDR3 protein: CASRNPGLSSGANVLTF. CDR3 bases: TGTGCCAGCAGGAATCCGGGACTCAGCTCTGGGGCCAACGTCCTGACTTTC. The chain is built from TRBV7-3 and TRBJ2-6; perhaps TRBD2 as D (6 bases). Germline V gene sequence: CDR1 SGHTA, CDR2 FQGTGA. CDR3 length equals 17 residues. Trimming left V 6 bases short and J 0 bases short, with 15 bases between.